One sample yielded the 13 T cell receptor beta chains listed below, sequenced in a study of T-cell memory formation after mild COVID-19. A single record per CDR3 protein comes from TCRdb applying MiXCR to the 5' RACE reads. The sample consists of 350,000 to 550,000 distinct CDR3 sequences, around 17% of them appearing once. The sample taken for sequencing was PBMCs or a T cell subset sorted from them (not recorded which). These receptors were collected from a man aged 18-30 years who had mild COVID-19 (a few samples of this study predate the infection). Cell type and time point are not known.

DNA for the CDR3: TGCAGTGCTGCCATTCGGACTAGCGGGGCGGGTGAGCAGTACTTC. Amino acids: CSAAIRTSGAGEQYF. The V call is TRBV20-1, the J call TRBJ2-7; 12 bases line up with TRBD2. The CDR3 length is 15 residues. The V gene end was trimmed by 5 bases and the J gene end by 7 bases; junction bases not matched to a gene: 12. Germline V gives CDR1 DFQATT, CDR2 SNEGSKA (reference sequence).

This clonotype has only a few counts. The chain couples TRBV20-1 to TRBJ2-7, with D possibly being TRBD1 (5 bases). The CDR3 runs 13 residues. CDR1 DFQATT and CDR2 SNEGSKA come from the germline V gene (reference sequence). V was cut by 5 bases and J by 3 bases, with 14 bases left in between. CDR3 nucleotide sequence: TGCAGTGCTTCGCCGCTGGGGCTCTACGAGCAGTACGTC. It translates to CSASPLGLYEQYV.

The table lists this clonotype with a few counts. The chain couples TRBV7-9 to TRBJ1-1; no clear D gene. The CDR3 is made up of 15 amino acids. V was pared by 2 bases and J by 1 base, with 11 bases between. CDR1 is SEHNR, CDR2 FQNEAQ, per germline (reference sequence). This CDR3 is CASSLIEQRNTEAFF. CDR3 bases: TGTGCCAGCAGCTTAATCGAGCAGAGGAACACTGAAGCTTTCTTT. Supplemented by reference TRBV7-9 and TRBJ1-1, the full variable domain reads DTGVSQNPRHKITKRGQNVTFRCDPISEHNRLYWYRQTLGQGPEFLTYFQNEAQLEKSRLLSDRFSAERPKGSFSTLEIQRTEQGDSAMYLCASSLIEQRNTEAFFGQGTRLTVV.

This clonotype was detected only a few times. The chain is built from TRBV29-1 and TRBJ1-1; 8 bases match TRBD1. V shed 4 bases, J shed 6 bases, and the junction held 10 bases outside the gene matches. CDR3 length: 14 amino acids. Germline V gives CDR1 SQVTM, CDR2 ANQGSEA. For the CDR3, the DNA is TGCAGCGTTGTTGGGCAGGGGGCGAAGGCTGAAGCTTTCTTT. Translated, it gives CSVVGQGAKAEAFF.

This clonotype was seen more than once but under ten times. The CDR3 is CASSQLDTPSTDTQYF. Here the CDR3 DNA reads TGTGCCAGCAGCCAACTCGACACGCCTAGCACAGATACGCAGTATTTT. V gene TRBV14 combines with J gene TRBJ2-3; D call uncertain. The V end lost 2 bases, the J end lost 0 bases, and 12 bases lay between the germline ends. The CDR3 spans 16 residues. Germline CDR1 and CDR2: SGHDN and FVKESK.

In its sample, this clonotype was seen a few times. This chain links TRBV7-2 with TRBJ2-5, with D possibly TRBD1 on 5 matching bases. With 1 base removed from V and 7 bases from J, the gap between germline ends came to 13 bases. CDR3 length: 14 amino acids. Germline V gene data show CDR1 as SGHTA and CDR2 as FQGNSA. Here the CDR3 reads CASSLVSQDGTQYF. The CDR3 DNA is TGTGCCAGCAGCTTAGTTTCACAGGATGGGACCCAGTACTTC.

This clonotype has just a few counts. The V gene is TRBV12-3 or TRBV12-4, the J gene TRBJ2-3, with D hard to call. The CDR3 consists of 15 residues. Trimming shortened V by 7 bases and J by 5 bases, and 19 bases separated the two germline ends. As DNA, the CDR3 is TGTGCCAGCACCGGACCCTGGCAGGAAGGAGATACGCAGTATTTT. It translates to CASTGPWQEGDTQYF.

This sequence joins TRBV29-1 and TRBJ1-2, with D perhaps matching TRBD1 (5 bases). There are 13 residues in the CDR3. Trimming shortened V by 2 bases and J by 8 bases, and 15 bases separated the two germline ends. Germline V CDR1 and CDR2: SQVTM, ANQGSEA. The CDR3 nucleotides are TGCAGCGTTGAAAATGGGGGAAAAGGCGGCTACACCTTC. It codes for CSVENGGKGGYTF.

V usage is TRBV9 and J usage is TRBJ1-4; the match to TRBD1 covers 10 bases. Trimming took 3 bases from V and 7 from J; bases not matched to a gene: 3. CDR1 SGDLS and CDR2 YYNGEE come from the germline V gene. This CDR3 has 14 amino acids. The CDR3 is CASSARDRGEKLFF. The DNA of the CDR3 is TGTGCCAGCAGCGCCCGGGACAGGGGTGAAAAACTGTTTTTT.

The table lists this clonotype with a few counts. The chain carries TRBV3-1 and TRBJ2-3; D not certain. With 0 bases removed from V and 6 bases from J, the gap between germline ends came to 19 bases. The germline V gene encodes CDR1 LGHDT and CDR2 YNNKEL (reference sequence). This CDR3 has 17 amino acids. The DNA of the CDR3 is TGTGCCAGCAGCCAAGATACTCACACGACCAATTTCGATACGCAGTATTTT. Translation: CASSQDTHTTNFDTQYF.

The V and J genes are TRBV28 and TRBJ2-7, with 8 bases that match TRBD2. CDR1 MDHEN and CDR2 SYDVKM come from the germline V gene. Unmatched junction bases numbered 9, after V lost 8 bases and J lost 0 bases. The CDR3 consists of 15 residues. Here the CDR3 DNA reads TGTGCCAGCTCCCGAAGCGGGGGCCCCTCCTACGAGCAGTACGTC. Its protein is CASSRSGGPSYEQYV.

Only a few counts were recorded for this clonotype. In DNA, the CDR3 is TGTGCCAGCATCCCGGGGGGCAGTCAGCCCCAGCATTTT. Amino acid sequence: CASIPGGSQPQHF. The chain has TRBV6-1 and TRBJ1-5; perhaps TRBD1 as D (6 bases). V gave up 7 bases and J gave up 6 bases, with 13 bases separating them. Germline V gives CDR1 MNHNS, CDR2 SASEGT. This CDR3 region has 13 residues.

In nucleotides, the CDR3 is TGCGCCAGCAGCTTGGGCCCGGGCAGTACGAACCACGAGCAGTACTTC. It specifies CASSLGPGSTNHEQYF. This chain connects TRBV5-1 to TRBJ2-7, with D unclear. V shed 0 bases and J shed 5 bases, with 18 bases lying between them. This CDR3 comprises 16 residues. Germline-derived CDR1 and CDR2 are SGHRS and YFSETQ.